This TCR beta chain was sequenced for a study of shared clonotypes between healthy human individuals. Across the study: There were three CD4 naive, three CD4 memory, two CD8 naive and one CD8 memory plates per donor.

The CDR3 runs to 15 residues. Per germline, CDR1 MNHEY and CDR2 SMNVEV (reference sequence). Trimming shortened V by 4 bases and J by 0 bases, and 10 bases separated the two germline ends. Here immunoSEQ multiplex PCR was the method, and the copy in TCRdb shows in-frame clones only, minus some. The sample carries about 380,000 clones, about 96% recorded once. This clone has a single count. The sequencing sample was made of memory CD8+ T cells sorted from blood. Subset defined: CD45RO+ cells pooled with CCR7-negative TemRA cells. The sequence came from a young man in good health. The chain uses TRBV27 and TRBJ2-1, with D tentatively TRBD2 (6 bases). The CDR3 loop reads CASSSGLSSYNEQFF. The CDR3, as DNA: TGTGCCAGCAGTTCCGGACTAAGCTCCTACAATGAGCAGTTCTTC.